The sequence of this TCR beta chain was determined in a study of T cell responses to AZD1222 COVID-19 vaccine. Study-level points and caveats: Repertoires were obtained only post-peak T cell response. Among the donors, most were white British and more were female, and clonal diversity was possibly underestimated. With two AZD1222 doses given, Spike-specific TCR breadth and depth both rose. Among those given AZD1222, only 6 or 7 were seropositive at baseline.

As to this clone: No antigen is known for it.

The V segment lost 5 bases and the J segment 5 bases; nucleotides outside the gene matches: 9. This CDR3 comprises 15 residues. Germline CDR1 and CDR2: SEHNR and FQNEAQ (reference sequence). Only in-frame clones appear in the TCRdb table, and some are missing; sequencing was by immunoSEQ multiplex PCR. This table has some 150,000 clones, approximately 95% appearing once. V usage is TRBV7-9 and J usage is TRBJ1-5; 7 nucleotides align to TRBD1. This sample comprised peripheral blood, obtained on day 0 of MenACWY control vaccination. This receptor was taken from an adult in good health. The chain's CDR3 is CASSARGDIYQPQHF. The DNA for the CDR3 is TGTGCCAGCAGCGCCAGGGGGGATATCTATCAGCCCCAGCATTTT.